Reported below is one T cell receptor beta chain. Source study methods: It was from reference gene primer amplification that nucleated cell counts were estimated. The assay was immunoSEQ multiplex PCR, and TCRdb's table has in-frame clones only and misses some. From that table come the V and J calls and clone size; the DNA was used to work out D and trimming. The sample lists 15,000 to 20,000 clones, 70% to 90% occurring once. The sample is drawn from a study of blood T cell repertoires in COVID-19. Background on the study: COVID-19 samples, acute and convalescent, were from the United States, Italy and Spain.

The V gene's germline CDR1 is LNHDA and CDR2 SQIVND (reference sequence). Trimming stripped 5 bases from V and 0 bases from J, with 20 bases between. The CDR3 sequence is 18 residues long. Cohorts were assigned according to the clinical history that participants reported. This chain connects TRBV19 to TRBJ1-5; perhaps TRBD1 as D (6 bases). The sequencing input was PBMCs or T cells enriched from blood (not recorded which). The receptor's source is a woman aged 25 to 39 who had recovered from COVID-19. The CDR3 sequence: CASSSLRGAGNSNQPQHF. The CDR3 nucleotides are TGTGCCAGTAGTTCACTTCGGGGGGCAGGGAATAGCAATCAGCCCCAGCATTTT.